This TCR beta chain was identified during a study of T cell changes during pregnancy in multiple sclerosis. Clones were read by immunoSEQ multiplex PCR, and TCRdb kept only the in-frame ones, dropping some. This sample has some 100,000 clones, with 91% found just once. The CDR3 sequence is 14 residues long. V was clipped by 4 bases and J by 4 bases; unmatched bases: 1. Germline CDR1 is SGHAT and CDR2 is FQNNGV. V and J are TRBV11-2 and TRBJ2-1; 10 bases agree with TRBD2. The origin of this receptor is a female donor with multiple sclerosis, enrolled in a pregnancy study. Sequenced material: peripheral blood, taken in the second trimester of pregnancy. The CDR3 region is CASSSLAGYNEQFF. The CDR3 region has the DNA TGTGCCAGCAGCTCACTAGCGGGGTACAATGAGCAGTTCTTC.